This is a list of T cell receptor beta chains from one sample in a study of blood T cell repertoires in COVID-19. Libraries were prepared by immunoSEQ multiplex PCR; TCRdb keeps only in-frame clonotypes and omits some of them. Among approximately 200,000 clones listed, approximately 90% were seen once. The specimen was peripheral blood. These receptors all stem from a man in his 70s with active or convalescent COVID-19. The CDR3 runs from the conserved cysteine through the conserved F or W. D genes are given only for firm matches. The listing skips clone size in some rows; elsewhere it reads once, few, many or a size class.

D gene: TRBD1; clone size: once; V gene: TRBV7-9; J gene: TRBJ1-2; CDR3 protein: CASSLGQGASYGYTF; CDR3 DNA: TGTGCCAGCAGCTTAGGGCAGGGGGCGTCCTATGGCTACACCTTC
D gene: .; clone size: .; V gene: TRBV21-1; J gene: TRBJ1-4; CDR3 protein: CASSVNEKLFF; CDR3 DNA: TGTGCCAGCAGTGTAAATGAAAAACTGTTTTTT
D gene: TRBD2; clone size: .; V gene: TRBV28; J gene: TRBJ2-3; CDR3 protein: CASSLAGANTDTQYF; CDR3 DNA: TGTGCCAGCAGCCTAGCGGGGGCCAACACAGATACGCAGTATTTT
D gene: .; clone size: .; V gene: TRBV3-1/TRBV3-2; J gene: TRBJ2-7; CDR3 protein: CASSQGEWEQYF; CDR3 DNA: TGTGCCAGCAGCCAAGGGGAGTGGGAGCAGTACTTC
D gene: .; clone size: .; V gene: TRBV2; J gene: TRBJ1-5; CDR3 protein: CASSEIGQVNQPQHF; CDR3 DNA: TGTGCCAGCAGTGAAATTGGGCAGGTCAATCAGCCCCAGCATTTT
D gene: .; clone size: once; V gene: TRBV6-1; J gene: TRBJ1-6; CDR3 protein: CASSEGPNSPLHF; CDR3 DNA: TGTGCCAGCAGTGAGGGGCCCAATTCACCCCTCCACTTT
D gene: .; clone size: .; V gene: TRBV28; J gene: TRBJ2-2; CDR3 protein: CASNRGRTGELFF; CDR3 DNA: TGTGCCAGCAATAGGGGCCGTACCGGGGAGCTGTTTTTT
D gene: TRBD2; clone size: .; V gene: TRBV7-2; J gene: TRBJ2-3; CDR3 protein: CASSRSGTQPTTDTQYF; CDR3 DNA: TGTGCCAGCAGCCGTAGCGGGACCCAACCGACCACAGATACGCAGTATTTT
D gene: .; clone size: .; V gene: TRBV5-1; J gene: TRBJ2-3; CDR3 protein: CASSLVRGTSTDTQYF; CDR3 DNA: TGCGCCAGCAGCTTGGTCCGGGGGACTAGCACAGATACGCAGTATTTT
D gene: TRBD1; clone size: .; V gene: TRBV3-1/TRBV3-2; J gene: TRBJ2-5; CDR3 protein: CASNRDRGLETQYF; CDR3 DNA: TGTGCCAGCAACCGGGACAGGGGGTTGGAGACCCAGTACTTC
D gene: TRBD1; clone size: .; V gene: TRBV28; J gene: TRBJ1-5; CDR3 protein: CASIGQGNQPQHF; CDR3 DNA: TGTGCCAGCATCGGACAGGGGAATCAGCCCCAGCATTTT
D gene: TRBD1; clone size: .; V gene: TRBV4-3; J gene: TRBJ1-3; CDR3 protein: CASSLNRGPGNTIYF; CDR3 DNA: TGCGCCAGCAGCCTCAACAGGGGTCCTGGAAACACCATATATTTT
D gene: TRBD1; clone size: once; V gene: TRBV4-1; J gene: TRBJ2-7; CDR3 protein: CASSQGPGQSYEQYF; CDR3 DNA: TGCGCCAGCAGCCAGGGGCCGGGACAGAGCTACGAGCAGTACTTC
D gene: .; clone size: .; V gene: TRBV14; J gene: TRBJ1-3; CDR3 protein: CASSQGVRHSGNTIYF; CDR3 DNA: TGTGCCAGCAGCCAAGGTGTCAGGCACTCTGGAAACACCATATATTTT
D gene: .; clone size: .; V gene: TRBV30; J gene: TRBJ2-7; CDR3 protein: CAWSVLQGPTYEQYF; CDR3 DNA: TGTGCCTGGAGTGTACTCCAGGGGCCTACCTACGAGCAGTACTTC
D gene: .; clone size: few; V gene: TRBV28; J gene: TRBJ1-1; CDR3 protein: CASSFSGGFTEAFF; CDR3 DNA: TGTGCCAGCAGTTTCAGCGGGGGATTCACTGAAGCTTTCTTT
D gene: TRBD1; clone size: few; V gene: TRBV2; J gene: TRBJ1-6; CDR3 protein: CASTPSPGQVFSPLHF; CDR3 DNA: TGTGCCAGCACACCCAGCCCGGGACAGGTTTTTTCACCCCTCCACTTT
D gene: .; clone size: .; V gene: TRBV18; J gene: TRBJ1-5; CDR3 protein: CASSAGGGSNQPQHF; CDR3 DNA: TGTGCCAGCTCGGCGGGGGGAGGGAGCAATCAGCCCCAGCATTTT
D gene: TRBD2; clone size: .; V gene: TRBV6-2/TRBV6-3; J gene: TRBJ2-3; CDR3 protein: CASSYSTSGVTDTQYF; CDR3 DNA: TGTGCCAGCAGTTACTCGACTAGCGGGGTCACAGATACGCAGTATTTT
D gene: .; clone size: .; V gene: TRBV25-1; J gene: TRBJ1-4; CDR3 protein: CASSEGGEATNEKLFF; CDR3 DNA: TGTGCCAGCAGTGAGGGAGGGGAGGCAACTAATGAAAAACTGTTTTTT
D gene: .; clone size: .; V gene: TRBV5-1; J gene: TRBJ2-3; CDR3 protein: CASSSGLETDTQYF; CDR3 DNA: TGCGCCAGCAGCTCGGGACTGGAGACAGATACGCAGTATTTT
D gene: TRBD2; clone size: .; V gene: TRBV9; J gene: TRBJ2-1; CDR3 protein: CASSGTSAYNEQFF; CDR3 DNA: TGTGCCAGCAGCGGGACTAGCGCCTACAATGAGCAGTTCTTC